The 20 T cell receptor beta chains below come from one sample, sequenced in a study of cytomegalovirus exposure and HLA in healthy donors. PCR employed 60 Vbeta and 13 Jbeta primers. The assay was immunoSEQ multiplex PCR, and TCRdb's table has in-frame clones only and misses some. This table has some 170,000 clones, around four fifths appearing once. Source material: PBMCs. All receptors come from a woman in her sixties in good health and CMV-seropositive.

This clone was observed a handful of times. This chain joins TRBV2 and TRBJ2-7; 12 bases line up with TRBD1. The V and J ends lost 3 bases and 5 bases, in that order; junction bases with no gene match: 5. Germline assignment: CDR1 SNHLY and CDR2 FYNNEI. This CDR3 spans 15 amino acids. The CDR3 nucleotides are TGTGCCAGCAGTGACGCAGGGACAGGGGGCGACGAGCAGTACTTC. It yields the protein CASSDAGTGGDEQYF.

This rearrangement joins TRBV18 to TRBJ2-7, with 7 bases matching TRBD2. Germline V gene lookup returns CDR1 KGHSH and CDR2 LQKENI. The CDR3 consists of 13 residues. The J segment lost 7 bases and the V segment lost 5 bases, leaving 8 bases of the junction unmatched. The CDR3 nucleotides read TGTGCCAGCTCAGCCAACGGGGAGGGAGAGCAGTACTTC. It translates to CASSANGEGEQYF.

The J gene is TRBJ1-2, the V gene TRBV5-1; 7 bases line up with TRBD1. Germline V gives CDR1 SGHRS, CDR2 YFSETQ. This CDR3 has 15 residues. The J segment lost 4 bases and the V segment lost 4 bases, leaving 10 bases of the junction unmatched. In nucleotides, the CDR3 is TGCGCCAGCAGCGACCCGGGACAGCCGACCTATGGCTACACCTTC. Amino acid sequence: CASSDPGQPTYGYTF.

In regard to this clone: Possible read error: a much larger clone is one base away. V gene TRBV5-4 combines with J gene TRBJ2-7; D gene unclear. The length of the CDR3 is 12 residues. V lost 5 bases and J 0 bases, leaving 6 bases between the germline ends. The germline CDR1 and CDR2 sequences are SGHNT and YYREEE (reference sequence). The CDR3 is CASSPSSYEQYF. The CDR3 nucleotides read TGTGCCAGCAGTCCGAGCTCCTACGAGCAGTACTTC.

J is TRBJ2-7 and V is TRBV5-4; 7 nucleotides match TRBD1. Trimming at V came to 4 bases and at J to 2 bases, leaving 6 bases not matched to a gene. The CDR3 spans 14 residues. In germline, CDR1 is SGHNT, CDR2 YYREEE (reference sequence). CDR3 loop: CASSGTEYPYEQYF. In DNA, the CDR3 is TGTGCCAGCAGCGGGACAGAGTATCCCTACGAGCAGTACTTC.

The chain recombines TRBV7-7 with TRBJ1-2; the match to TRBD1 covers 9 bases. Germline V gene data show CDR1 as SSHAT and CDR2 as FNYEAQ (reference sequence). The CDR3 is made up of 15 amino acids. The DNA of the CDR3 is TGTGCTAGTCCTTTTAATCCCCGGGACAGGGACGGCTACACCTTC. Translation: CASPFNPRDRDGYTF.

This chain joins TRBV28 and TRBJ2-7; the D is unclear. Germline values: CDR1 MDHEN, CDR2 SYDVKM. V lost 10 bases to trimming and J lost 0 bases, with 7 bases between them. The CDR3 is made up of 11 amino acids. In DNA, the CDR3 is TGTGCCATCGGTAGCTCCTACGAGCAGTACTTC. Translating it yields CAIGSSYEQYF.

This rearrangement joins TRBV30 to TRBJ2-2, with 12 bases aligning to TRBD2. This CDR3 is built from 13 residues. The germline CDR1 and CDR2 sequences are GTSNPN and SVGIG (reference sequence). V trimming: 3 bases; J trimming: 7 bases; junction bases outside the gene matches: 0. The CDR3 bases are TGTGCCTGGAGACTAGCGGGAGGCGGGGAGCTGTTTTTT. This encodes CAWRLAGGGELFF.

This clone was observed a few times. The rearrangement joins TRBV9 to TRBJ1-3; D remains ambiguous. V was cut by 0 bases and J by 2 bases, with 3 bases left in between. The CDR3 length is 13 residues. Germline assignment: CDR1 SGDLS and CDR2 YYNGEE. The CDR3 DNA is TGTGCCAGCAGCGTAGCCGCTGGAAACACCATATATTTT. Translating it yields CASSVAAGNTIYF.

This clone was seen many times. The chain couples TRBV7-2 to TRBJ1-5; TRBD1 might be the D (5 bases). Germline CDR1 and CDR2: SGHTA and FQGNSA. Deletions cut 2 bases from V and 2 bases from J, with 10 bases between. The CDR3 length is 15 residues. As DNA, the CDR3 is TGTGCCAGCAGCTTAAGCCGGGGGGGCAATCAGCCCCAGCATTTT. Its translation is CASSLSRGGNQPQHF.

CDR3 DNA sequence: TGTGCCAGCTCACCGTTGAGCGAAGCTTTCTTT. Protein: CASSPLSEAFF. The gene calls are TRBV18 and TRBJ1-1, with D hard to call. CDR1 and CDR2 (germline): KGHSH, LQKENI. V lost 3 bases, J lost 8 bases, and 7 bases lay in between. This CDR3 is built from 11 residues.

The chain uses TRBV27 and TRBJ2-5; 9 bases line up with TRBD2. The CDR3 loop spans 18 amino acids. Germline-derived CDR1 and CDR2 are MNHEY and SMNVEV (reference sequence). V shed 4 bases and J 5 bases; nucleotides not matched to a gene: 17. CDR3 nucleotides: TGTGCCAGCAGTTGGGGAGGGCTAGCGGGGCGGGCAGCTGAGACCCAGTACTTC. Translated: CASSWGGLAGRAAETQYF.

This sequence joins TRBV28 and TRBJ1-5; TRBD1 agrees at 7 bases. J was trimmed by 6 bases and V by 11 bases; bases with no gene match: 10. The CDR3 is made up of 13 amino acids. The V gene's germline CDR1 is MDHEN and CDR2 SYDVKM. CDR3: CAGRQGGGQPQHF. The CDR3 DNA follows: TGTGCCGGTAGGCAGGGGGGTGGTCAGCCCCAGCATTTT.

This sequence joins TRBV18 and TRBJ2-7; D might be TRBD2 (5 bases). Germline V gene sequence: CDR1 KGHSH, CDR2 LQKENI. The CDR3 length is 17 residues. V lost 1 base and J lost 2, with 18 bases in between. The CDR3 loop is CASSPRSSPGATYEQYF. DNA of the CDR3: TGTGCCAGCTCACCACGGTCTAGCCCGGGTGCTACCTACGAGCAGTACTTC. Full variable domain (missing parts from reference TRBV18 and TRBJ2-7): NAGVMQNPRHLVRRRGQEARLRCSPMKGHSHVYWYRQLPEEGLKFMVYLQKENIIDESGMPKERFSAEFPKEGPSILRIQQVVRGDSAAYFCASSPRSSPGATYEQYFGPGTRLTVT.

CDR3 in amino acids: CASSAGTGTQLLHF. The CDR3, as DNA: TGTGCCAGCAGCGCCGGGACAGGGACCCAGTTGTTGCATTTT. This chain joins TRBV9 and TRBJ1-5, with 9 bases aligning to TRBD1. This CDR3 is built from 14 residues. J gave up 15 bases and V 3 bases, and 13 bases lay outside the gene matches. Germline CDR1 and CDR2: SGDLS and YYNGEE.

This chain uses TRBV30 with TRBJ1-6; 7 bases map to TRBD1. This CDR3 spans 13 amino acids. The V gene's germline CDR1 is GTSNPN and CDR2 SVGIG (reference sequence). V lost 5 bases to trimming and J lost 6 bases; unmatched junction nucleotides: 4. CDR3 sequence: CAWGPGGNSPLHF. CDR3 bases: TGTGCCTGGGGGCCAGGGGGTAATTCACCCCTCCACTTT.

CDR3 nucleotide sequence: TGTGCCAGCAGCTTAGGACAGTTGTTTACTGAAGCTTTCTTT. The encoded protein is CASSLGQLFTEAFF. V gene TRBV11-1 combines with J gene TRBJ1-1, with D maybe TRBD1 (5 bases). The CDR3 runs 14 residues. Germline V CDR1 and CDR2: SGHAT, FQDESV (reference sequence). V lost 1 base and J 5 bases, leaving 11 bases between the germline ends. The whole variable domain, filled in from reference TRBV11-1 and TRBJ1-1, reads EAEVAQSPRYKITEKSQAVAFWCDPISGHATLYWYRQILGQGPELLVQFQDESVVDDSQLPKDRFSAERLKGVDSTLKIQPAELGDSAMYLCASSLGQLFTEAFFGQGTRLTVV.

The chain joins TRBV5-1 to TRBJ2-3, with a weak D call TRBD1 (6 bases). The V end lost 4 bases, the J end lost 5 bases, and 14 bases lay between the germline ends. Germline-derived CDR1 and CDR2 are SGHRS and YFSETQ. The CDR3 length is 14 residues. In nucleotides, the CDR3 is TGCGCCAGCAGCCCGCGGACAGTTATAGATACGCAGTATTTT. Translated: CASSPRTVIDTQYF.

V usage is TRBV5-1 and J usage is TRBJ2-5; TRBD1 agrees at 8 bases. Germline V CDR1 and CDR2: SGHRS, YFSETQ. Germline trimming cut 3 bases from V and 2 bases from J; bases unmatched to any gene: 3. This CDR3 is built from 14 residues. CDR3 sequence: CASSSGQGQETQYF. CDR3 DNA: TGCGCCAGCAGCTCCGGACAGGGTCAAGAGACCCAGTACTTC. Complete variable domain (other parts from reference TRBV5-1 and TRBJ2-5): KAGVTQTPRYLIKTRGQQVTLSCSPISGHRSVSWYQQTPGQGLQFLFEYFSETQRNKGNFPGRFSGRQFSNSRSEMNVSTLELGDSALYLCASSSGQGQETQYFGPGTRLLVL.

V usage is TRBV30 and J usage is TRBJ1-5; TRBD1 matches 11 bases. The CDR3 runs to 15 residues. The V and J ends lost 5 bases and 7 bases, in that order; junction bases with no gene match: 10. Germline V gene sequence: CDR1 GTSNPN, CDR2 SVGIG (reference sequence). CDR3 region: CAWGQGARRFQPQHF. The CDR3 nucleotides are TGTGCCTGGGGACAGGGGGCACGGCGTTTCCAGCCCCAGCATTTT.